Presented here are 22 T cell receptor beta chains from one specimen sequenced in a study of identical twins. TCRdb redid the calling of the 5' RACE reads with MiXCR, one entry per CDR3 protein. The table shows 600,000 to 800,000 distinct CDR3 sequences, with approximately 21% occurring only once. These data also formed part of another study, on T cells expressing NK-cell markers.

The sample consisted of PBMCs. These receptors all stem from a woman under 30 in good health.

This clonotype occurred a few times. The rearrangement joins TRBV20-1 to TRBJ2-5; 9 nucleotides align to TRBD2. The V gene end was trimmed by 6 bases and the J gene end by 5 bases; junction bases not matched to a gene: 10. There are 14 residues in the CDR3. Germline-derived CDR1 and CDR2 are DFQATT and SNEGSKA (reference sequence). CDR3 sequence (DNA): TGCAGTGCAAGGCGGGAGGGCCAGACGGAGACCCAGTACTTC. The encoded protein is CSARREGQTETQYF.

V gene TRBV29-1 combines with J gene TRBJ1-2; 11 bases are shared with TRBD1. Trimming took 6 bases from V and 5 from J; bases not matched to a gene: 5. This CDR3 comprises 13 residues. CDR1 and CDR2 (germline): SQVTM, ANQGSEA. CDR3 sequence reads: CSVTGQGAYGYTF. CDR3 bases: TGCAGCGTGACCGGACAGGGGGCGTATGGCTACACCTTC.

This chain uses TRBV16 with TRBJ2-7; D perhaps matches TRBD1 (5 bases). The ends were cut back, 5 bases at V and 2 bases at J, with 10 bases in the middle. The CDR3 has 13 residues. Germline CDR1 is KGHSY and CDR2 is FQNENV. The CDR3 protein is CASSEWTTYEQYF. Here the CDR3 DNA reads TGTGCCAGCAGCGAGTGGACAACCTACGAGCAGTACTTC.

This chain connects TRBV12-5 to TRBJ2-7; D not certain. This CDR3 is 12 amino acids long. CDR1 and CDR2 (germline): LGHNT, FRNRAP. V was pared by 5 bases and J by 5 bases, with 10 bases between. As DNA, the CDR3 is TGTGCTAGTGGTGCGGCCCAACACGAGCAGTACTTC. Residues: CASGAAQHEQYF.

This clonotype was found a few times. V gene TRBV9 combines with J gene TRBJ1-2; 9 bases are shared with TRBD1. V shed 3 bases and J 10 bases; nucleotides not matched to a gene: 7. Germline values: CDR1 SGDLS, CDR2 YYNGEE. The CDR3 loop spans 13 amino acids. The CDR3 sequence is CASSGRDRDSYTF. CDR3 in DNA: TGTGCCAGCAGCGGGCGGGACAGGGACTCCTACACCTTC.

This clonotype was observed a few times. The chain carries TRBV6-1 and TRBJ2-1; D possibly corresponds to TRBD1 (6 bases). The germline V and J ends were trimmed by 6 bases and 2 bases, with 11 bases remaining between them. Germline loops: CDR1 MNHNS, CDR2 SASEGT. The CDR3 extends over 14 amino acids. The CDR3 spells CASRMDRPYNEQFF. In DNA, the CDR3 is TGTGCCAGCAGAATGGACAGACCCTACAATGAGCAGTTCTTC.

CDR3 bases: TGTGCCAACCCGGGGCGCTCCTATAATTCACCCCTCCACTTT. It yields the protein CANPGRSYNSPLHF. The V and J genes are TRBV7-8 and TRBJ1-6; a possible D gene is TRBD1 (5 bases). The CDR3 has 14 residues. Germline V gives CDR1 SGHVS, CDR2 FQNEAQ. The ends were cut back, 10 bases at V and 0 bases at J, with 10 bases in the middle.

The V and J genes are TRBV5-1 and TRBJ1-1; 8 bases fit TRBD1. The CDR3 runs 14 residues. Germline assignment: CDR1 SGHRS and CDR2 YFSETQ. With 4 bases clipped from V and 9 bases from J, the junction kept 11 bases outside the gene matches. CDR3 sequence reads: CASSVGTGGQQAFF. In DNA, the CDR3 is TGCGCCAGCAGCGTGGGGACAGGTGGGCAACAAGCTTTCTTT. The complete variable domain, with remaining parts taken from reference TRBV5-1 and TRBJ1-1, reads KAGVTQTPRYLIKTRGQQVTLSCSPISGHRSVSWYQQTPGQGLQFLFEYFSETQRNKGNFPGRFSGRQFSNSRSEMNVSTLELGDSALYLCASSVGTGGQQAFFGQGTRLTVV.

At least ten counts were recorded for this clonotype. The V and J genes are TRBV25-1 and TRBJ2-1, with 9 bases fitting TRBD2. This CDR3 has 15 amino acids. V was clipped by 8 bases and J by 3 bases; unmatched bases: 8. The germline V gene has CDR1 MGHDK and CDR2 SYGVNS. The CDR3 region has the DNA TGTGCCAGCGCCACCGGGACTAGCTTCTACAATGAGCAGTTCTTC. Its protein is CASATGTSFYNEQFF.

This clonotype came up a few times. V gene TRBV20-1 combines with J gene TRBJ1-3, with a weak D call TRBD1 (6 bases). In germline, CDR1 is DFQATT, CDR2 SNEGSKA (reference sequence). This CDR3 spans 13 amino acids. V was shortened by 5 bases and J by 3 bases, with 11 bases between the two germline ends. The CDR3 DNA follows: TGCAGTGCTCGAAGGACAGTTGGAAACACCATATATTTT. This codes for CSARRTVGNTIYF.

The chain recombines TRBV7-9 with TRBJ1-2; 10 bases align to TRBD1. From germline, CDR1 is SEHNR and CDR2 FQNEAQ (reference sequence). V was clipped by 5 bases and J by 8 bases; unmatched bases: 5. The CDR3 sequence is 13 residues long. CDR3 sequence: CASSPTGGTGYTF. DNA of the CDR3: TGTGCCAGCAGCCCGACAGGGGGCACGGGCTACACCTTC.

This clonotype was observed many times. V is TRBV29-1 and J is TRBJ2-1, with 9 positions matching TRBD2. Germline V gives CDR1 SQVTM, CDR2 ANQGSEA. With 4 bases clipped from V and 4 bases from J, the junction kept 11 bases outside the gene matches. This CDR3 has 16 residues. The CDR3 coding sequence is TGCAGCGTTGTGAGTAGCGGGAGACGGTTTTACAATGAGCAGTTCTTC. Encoded protein: CSVVSSGRRFYNEQFF.

This clonotype came up a few times. J is TRBJ2-2 and V is TRBV15; D may be TRBD1 or TRBD2 (5 bases each). The CDR3 extends over 16 amino acids. The ends were cut back, 3 bases at V and 6 bases at J, with 17 bases in the middle. Germline loops: CDR1 LNHNV, CDR2 YYDKDF (reference sequence). The CDR3 nucleotides read TGTGCCACCAGCAGCCAGAGGGGAGCAAGGGCCGGGGAGCTGTTTTTT. This codes for CATSSQRGARAGELFF.

This clonotype showed up many times. The chain joins TRBV7-2 to TRBJ1-2; D might be TRBD1 (6 bases). The V end was cut by 6 bases, the J end by 3 bases, with 23 bases between. The CDR3 is 17 amino acids. From germline, CDR1 is SGHTA and CDR2 FQGNSA. CDR3 DNA sequence: TGTGCCAGCAGGCCACCACGAGGGGGGACCCCGGACTATGGCTACACCTTC. This sequence encodes CASRPPRGGTPDYGYTF. The full variable domain, with the rest looked up from reference TRBV7-2 and TRBJ1-2, is GAGVSQSPSNKVTEKGKDVELRCDPISGHTALYWYRQSLGQGLEFLIYFQGNSAPDKSGLPSDRFSAERTGGSVSTLTIQRTQQEDSAVYLCASRPPRGGTPDYGYTFGSGTRLTVV.

This sequence joins TRBV29-1 and TRBJ2-2; possibly TRBD1 or TRBD2 for D (6 bases each). V was trimmed by 6 bases and J by 1 base, leaving 15 bases between them. The germline V gene encodes CDR1 SQVTM and CDR2 ANQGSEA. CDR3 length: 15 amino acids. For the CDR3, the DNA is TGCAGCGTCGATAAAGGGGGGAGGAACACCGGGGAGCTGTTTTTT. It translates to CSVDKGGRNTGELFF.

This clonotype has at least ten counts. CDR3 DNA: TGCAGTGCTAGAGATATGGCCAGCGCCACAGATACGCAGTATTTT. It translates to CSARDMASATDTQYF. The chain joins TRBV20-1 to TRBJ2-3; D unresolved. Germline V gives CDR1 DFQATT, CDR2 SNEGSKA (reference sequence). Trimming stripped 0 bases from V and 2 bases from J, with 12 bases between. The CDR3 has 15 amino acids.

This chain joins TRBV5-1 and TRBJ2-2, with D hard to call. The CDR3 contains 14 residues. The ends were cut back, 1 base at V and 3 bases at J, with 7 bases in the middle. The V gene's germline CDR1 is SGHRS and CDR2 YFSETQ. The CDR3 here is CASSLRPDTGELFF. The DNA of the CDR3 is TGCGCCAGCAGCTTGAGGCCAGACACCGGGGAGCTGTTTTTT.

This clonotype was found a few times. V is TRBV7-2 and J is TRBJ2-3; TRBD1 aligns across 8 bases. The CDR3 is 14 residues long. From germline, CDR1 is SGHTA and CDR2 FQGNSA. After removal of 4 bases from V and 2 bases from J, the junction contained 2 bases not matched to a gene. The CDR3 sequence: CASSWTGTTDTQYF. The CDR3 region has the DNA TGTGCCAGCAGCTGGACAGGGACCACAGATACGCAGTATTTT.

The chain's CDR3 is CASSPPAGLNTEAFF. The CDR3 DNA reads as TGTGCCAGCAGCCCCCCGGCGGGGTTGAACACTGAAGCTTTCTTT. The gene calls are TRBV7-8 and TRBJ1-1; no firm D call. Trimming cost V 5 bases and J 0 bases, with 13 bases left between them. This CDR3 contains 15 residues. The germline CDR1 and CDR2 sequences are SGHVS and FQNEAQ.

The chain recombines TRBV20-1 with TRBJ1-4; D ambiguous. This CDR3 is 13 amino acids long. Germline CDR1 DFQATT, CDR2 SNEGSKA (reference sequence). The V and J ends lost 3 bases and 8 bases respectively, with 13 bases between them. This CDR3 reads CSASMIGLEKLFF. The DNA of the CDR3 is TGCAGTGCTAGTATGATCGGGCTCGAAAAACTGTTTTTT.

The chain uses TRBV12-3 or TRBV12-4 and TRBJ2-5; no definite D call. Trimming removed 4 bases from V and 3 bases from J, with 9 bases in between. The length of the CDR3 is 13 residues. CDR3 protein: CASSSARKETQYF. The CDR3 DNA sequence: TGTGCCAGCAGTTCAGCGAGAAAAGAGACCCAGTACTTC.

This chain connects TRBV11-2 to TRBJ2-7; 15 positions match TRBD2. Losses at the gene ends were 2 bases for V and 0 bases for J; bases not matched to a gene: 5. This CDR3 has 18 residues. Germline CDR1 SGHAT, CDR2 FQNNGV. CDR3 loop: CASSLTGTSGGHSYEQYF. CDR3 in DNA: TGTGCCAGCAGCTTAACCGGGACTAGCGGGGGGCACTCCTACGAGCAGTACTTC. Full variable domain (outside the CDR3, taken from reference TRBV11-2 and TRBJ2-7): EAGVAQSPRYKIIEKRQSVAFWCNPISGHATLYWYQQILGQGPKLLIQFQNNGVVDDSQLPKDRFSAERLKGVDSTLKIQPAKLEDSAVYLCASSLTGTSGGHSYEQYFGPGTRLTVT.